Here is one T cell receptor (beta chain) with its context. The data derive from a study of PD-L1 blockade in urothelial cancer. Study as a whole: Bladder-origin urothelial cancer in males covered most of the roughly 29 patients. Blood analyses occurred 3 weeks (second dose) and 6 weeks post treatment start.

Produced via immunoSEQ multiplex PCR; TCRdb's table is partial and in-frame only. The sample contains 45,000 to 50,000 clones, around 89% of which appear only once. The sample was PBMCs, taken around atezolizumab (anti-PD-L1) treatment. The sequence was collected from a man of 80 years or more with urothelial cancer.

The CDR3 DNA reads TGCGCCAGCTCGTACCTCGGGTTAGAGGAAAAACTGTTTTTT. It is translated as CASSYLGLEEKLFF. This chain uses TRBV5-1 with TRBJ1-4; unclear D gene. Germline CDR1 and CDR2: SGHRS and YFSETQ. The ends were cut back, 7 bases at V and 8 bases at J, with 18 bases in the middle. This CDR3 comprises 14 residues.